The T cell receptor beta chain under discussion was sequenced for a study of OX40 agonist ivuxolimab in advanced cancers. TCRdb's table, derived via immunoSEQ multiplex PCR, lists solely in-frame clones and lacks some. The sample has tens of thousands of clones, more than 70% seen once. V lost 3 bases and J lost 4, with 19 bases in between. The germline V gene encodes CDR1 MGHRA and CDR2 YSYEKL. The CDR3 spans 16 residues. This TCR came from an adult with an advanced solid tumor such as melanoma, head and neck, liver or kidney cancer. V is TRBV4-1 and J is TRBJ2-7; D is uncertain. This specimen consisted of CD4+ or CD8+ T cells sorted from blood, obtained in a trial of the OX40 agonist ivuxolimab. The CDR3 loop reads CASSQENTLGRYEQYF. CDR3 bases: TGCGCCAGCAGCCAGGAGAACACCCTCGGGCGTTACGAGCAGTACTTC.